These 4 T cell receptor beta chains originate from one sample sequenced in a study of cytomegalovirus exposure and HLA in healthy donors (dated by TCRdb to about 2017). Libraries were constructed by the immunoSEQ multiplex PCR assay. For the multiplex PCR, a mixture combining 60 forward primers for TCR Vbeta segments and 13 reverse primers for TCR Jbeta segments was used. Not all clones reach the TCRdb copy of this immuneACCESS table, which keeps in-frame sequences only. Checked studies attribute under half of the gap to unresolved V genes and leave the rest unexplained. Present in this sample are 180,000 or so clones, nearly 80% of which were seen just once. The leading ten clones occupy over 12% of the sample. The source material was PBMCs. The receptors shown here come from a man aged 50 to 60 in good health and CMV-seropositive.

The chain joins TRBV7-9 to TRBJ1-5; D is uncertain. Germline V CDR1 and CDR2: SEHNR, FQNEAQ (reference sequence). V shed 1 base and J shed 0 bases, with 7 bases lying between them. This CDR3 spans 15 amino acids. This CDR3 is CASSLGPHSNQPQHF. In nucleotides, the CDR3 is TGTGCCAGCAGCTTAGGGCCCCATAGCAATCAGCCCCAGCATTTT.

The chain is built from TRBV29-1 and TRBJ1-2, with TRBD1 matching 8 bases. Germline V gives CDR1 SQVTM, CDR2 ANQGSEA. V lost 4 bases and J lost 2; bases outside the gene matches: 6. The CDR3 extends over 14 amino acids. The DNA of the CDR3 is TGCAGCGTTGTCAGGGGGCGGCCGAACTATGGCTACACCTTC. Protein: CSVVRGRPNYGYTF.

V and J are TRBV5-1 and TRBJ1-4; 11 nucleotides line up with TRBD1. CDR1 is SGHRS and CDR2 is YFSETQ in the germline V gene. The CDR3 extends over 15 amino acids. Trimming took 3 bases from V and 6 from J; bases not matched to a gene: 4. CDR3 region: CASSSSGQGDEKLFF. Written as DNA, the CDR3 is TGCGCCAGCAGCTCCTCGGGACAGGGGGATGAAAAACTGTTTTTT.

DNA of the CDR3: TGTGCCAGCAGTTACTCCTCCCCAGGGTGGGGCACTGAAGCTTTCTTT. Translation gives CASSYSSPGWGTEAFF. The J gene is TRBJ1-1, the V gene TRBV6-6; possible D gene TRBD1, 5 bases. Trimming left V 0 bases short and J 4 bases short, with 15 bases between. The CDR3 totals 16 residues. The V gene's germline CDR1 is MNHNY and CDR2 SVGAGI (reference sequence).